The entry below gives a single T cell receptor (beta chain) sequence along with its context. Combining a sample-barcoded 5' primer with a J-beta primer mix, a second PCR ran for about 6 to 12 cycles. TCRdb re-analysed the 5' RACE reads in MiXCR, keeping a single row per CDR3 protein. The repertoire holds roughly 2 million distinct CDR3 sequences, with around 48% as singletons. The data derive from a study of blood T cells in healthy people across ages. This clonotype originated in a woman in her thirties or forties in good health. Sequencing used blood.

This chain's CDR3 is CASSSDRNIYEQYF. For the CDR3, the DNA is TGTGCCAGCAGCTCTGACAGGAATATCTACGAGCAGTACTTC. This chain joins TRBV7-2 and TRBJ2-7; weak D call: TRBD1 (6 bases). The CDR3 contains 14 residues. V was pared by 4 bases and J by 3 bases, with 13 bases between. Germline loops: CDR1 SGHTA, CDR2 FQGNSA.